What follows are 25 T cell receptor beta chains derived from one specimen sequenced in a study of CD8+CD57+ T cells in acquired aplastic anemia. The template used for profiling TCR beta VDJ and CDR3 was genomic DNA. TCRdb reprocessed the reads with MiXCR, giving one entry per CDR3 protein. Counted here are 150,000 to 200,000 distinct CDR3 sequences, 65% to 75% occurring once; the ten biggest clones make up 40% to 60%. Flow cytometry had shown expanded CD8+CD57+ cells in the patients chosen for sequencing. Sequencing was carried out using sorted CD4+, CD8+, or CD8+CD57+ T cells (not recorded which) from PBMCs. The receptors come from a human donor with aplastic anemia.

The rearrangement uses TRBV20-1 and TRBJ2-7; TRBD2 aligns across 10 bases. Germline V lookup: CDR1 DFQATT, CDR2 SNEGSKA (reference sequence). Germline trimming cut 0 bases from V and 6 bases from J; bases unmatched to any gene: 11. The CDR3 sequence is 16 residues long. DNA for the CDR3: TGCAGTGCTAGAGATCCGCTAGCGGGAGAGGCGGTCGAGCAGTACTTC. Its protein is CSARDPLAGEAVEQYF.

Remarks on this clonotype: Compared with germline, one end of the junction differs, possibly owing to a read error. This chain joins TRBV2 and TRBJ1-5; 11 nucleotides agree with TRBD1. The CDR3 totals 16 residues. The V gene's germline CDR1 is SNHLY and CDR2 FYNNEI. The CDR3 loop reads CDSEGRDRGYDQPQHF. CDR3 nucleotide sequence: TGTGACAGCGAGGGGAGGGACAGGGGGTATGATCAGCCCCAGCATTTT.

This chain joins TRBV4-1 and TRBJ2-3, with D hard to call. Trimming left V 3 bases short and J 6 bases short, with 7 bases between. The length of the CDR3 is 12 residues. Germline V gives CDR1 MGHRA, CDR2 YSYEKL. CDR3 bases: TGCGCCAGCAGCCAGTTTGAGGATACGCAGTATTTT. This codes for CASSQFEDTQYF.

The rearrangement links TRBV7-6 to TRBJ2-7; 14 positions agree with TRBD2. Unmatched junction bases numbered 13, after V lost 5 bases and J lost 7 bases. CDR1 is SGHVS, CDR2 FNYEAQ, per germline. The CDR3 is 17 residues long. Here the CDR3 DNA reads TGTGCCAGCAGCCGTATAAAAGGACTAGCGGGGGGTAGGGAGCAGTACTTC. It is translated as CASSRIKGLAGGREQYF.

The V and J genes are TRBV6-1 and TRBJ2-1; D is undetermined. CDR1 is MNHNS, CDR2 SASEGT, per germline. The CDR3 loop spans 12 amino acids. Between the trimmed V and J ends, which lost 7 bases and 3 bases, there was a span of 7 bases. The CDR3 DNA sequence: TGTGCCAGCACGGACCTCTACAATGAGCAGTTCTTC. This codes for CASTDLYNEQFF.

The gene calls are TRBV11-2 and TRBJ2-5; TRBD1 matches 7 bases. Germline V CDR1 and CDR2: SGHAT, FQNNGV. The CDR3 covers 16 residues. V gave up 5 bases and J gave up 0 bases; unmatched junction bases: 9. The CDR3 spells CASSHDGTDYQETQYF. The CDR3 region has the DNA TGTGCCAGCAGCCACGACGGGACAGACTACCAAGAGACCCAGTACTTC.

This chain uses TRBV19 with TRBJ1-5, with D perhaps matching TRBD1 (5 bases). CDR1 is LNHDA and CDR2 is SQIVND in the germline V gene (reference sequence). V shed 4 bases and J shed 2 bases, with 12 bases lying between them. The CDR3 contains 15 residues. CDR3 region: CASSTARVGNQPQHF. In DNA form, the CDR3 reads TGTGCCAGTAGTACCGCCAGGGTGGGCAATCAGCCCCAGCATTTT. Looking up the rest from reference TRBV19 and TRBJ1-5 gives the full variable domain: DGGITQSPKYLFRKEGQNVTLSCEQNLNHDAMYWYRQDPGQGLRLIYYSQIVNDFQKGDIAEGYSVSREKKESFPLTVTSAQKNPTAFYLCASSTARVGNQPQHFGDGTRLSIL.

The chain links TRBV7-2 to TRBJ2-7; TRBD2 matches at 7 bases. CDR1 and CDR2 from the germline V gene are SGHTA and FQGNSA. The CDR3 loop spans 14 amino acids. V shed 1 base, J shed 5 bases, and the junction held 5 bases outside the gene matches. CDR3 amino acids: CASSLVLANNEQYF. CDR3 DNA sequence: TGTGCCAGCAGCTTAGTACTAGCGAACAACGAGCAGTACTTC.

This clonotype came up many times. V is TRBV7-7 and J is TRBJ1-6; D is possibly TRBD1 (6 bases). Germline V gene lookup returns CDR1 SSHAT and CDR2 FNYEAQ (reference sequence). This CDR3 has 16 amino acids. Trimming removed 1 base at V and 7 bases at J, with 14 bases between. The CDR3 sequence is CASSLVGQTRNSPLHF. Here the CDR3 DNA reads TGTGCCAGCAGCTTAGTAGGACAGACCAGAAATTCACCCCTCCACTTT.

This CDR3 is CASSLGPIYEQYF. CDR3 in DNA: TGTGCCAGCAGCTTAGGACCCATCTACGAGCAGTACTTC. V and J are TRBV7-2 and TRBJ2-7; D is unresolved. Trimming pared 1 base from V and 3 bases from J, leaving 7 bases between. Germline loops: CDR1 SGHTA, CDR2 FQGNSA. This CDR3 spans 13 amino acids.

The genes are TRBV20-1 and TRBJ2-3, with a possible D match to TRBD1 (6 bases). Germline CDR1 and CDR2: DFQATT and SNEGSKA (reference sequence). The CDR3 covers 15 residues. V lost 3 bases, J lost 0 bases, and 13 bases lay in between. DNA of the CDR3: TGCAGTGCTAGCGCCGGACAGCTAAGCACAGATACGCAGTATTTT. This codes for CSASAGQLSTDTQYF.

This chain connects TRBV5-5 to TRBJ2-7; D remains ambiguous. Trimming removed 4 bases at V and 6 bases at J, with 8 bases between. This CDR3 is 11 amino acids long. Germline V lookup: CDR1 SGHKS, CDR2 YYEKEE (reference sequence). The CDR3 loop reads CASSMTLEQYF. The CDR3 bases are TGTGCCAGCAGCATGACCCTCGAGCAGTACTTC. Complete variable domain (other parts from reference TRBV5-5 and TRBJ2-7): DAGVTQSPTHLIKTRGQQVTLRCSPISGHKSVSWYQQVLGQGPQFIFQYYEKEERGRGNFPDRFSARQFPNYSSELNVNALLLGDSALYLCASSMTLEQYFGPGTRLTVT.

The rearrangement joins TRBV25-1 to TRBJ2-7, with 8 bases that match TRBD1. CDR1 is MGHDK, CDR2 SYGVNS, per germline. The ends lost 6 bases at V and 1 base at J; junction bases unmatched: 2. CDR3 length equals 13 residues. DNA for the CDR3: TGTGCCAGCAGGTGGACAGGGTCCTACGAGCAGTACTTC. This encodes CASRWTGSYEQYF.

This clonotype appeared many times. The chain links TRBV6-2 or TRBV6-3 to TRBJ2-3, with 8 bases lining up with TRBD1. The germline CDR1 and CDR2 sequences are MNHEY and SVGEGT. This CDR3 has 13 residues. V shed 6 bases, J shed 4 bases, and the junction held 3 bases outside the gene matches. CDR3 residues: CASSSGGPDTQYF. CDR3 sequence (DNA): TGTGCCAGCAGCTCAGGGGGCCCAGATACGCAGTATTTT.

The CDR3, as DNA: TGTGCCAGCAGCCTAAGGGTAAACACCATATATTTT. It specifies CASSLRVNTIYF. This chain connects TRBV7-9 to TRBJ1-3; D not resolved. Trimming cost V 5 bases and J 6 bases, with 8 bases left between them. Germline assignment: CDR1 SEHNR and CDR2 FQNEAQ (reference sequence). CDR3 size: 12 residues.

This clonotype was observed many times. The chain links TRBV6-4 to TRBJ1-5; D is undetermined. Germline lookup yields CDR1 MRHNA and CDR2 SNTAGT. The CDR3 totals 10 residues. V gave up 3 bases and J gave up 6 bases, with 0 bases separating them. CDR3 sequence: CASSDQPQHF. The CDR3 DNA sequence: TGTGCCAGCAGTGATCAGCCCCAGCATTTT.

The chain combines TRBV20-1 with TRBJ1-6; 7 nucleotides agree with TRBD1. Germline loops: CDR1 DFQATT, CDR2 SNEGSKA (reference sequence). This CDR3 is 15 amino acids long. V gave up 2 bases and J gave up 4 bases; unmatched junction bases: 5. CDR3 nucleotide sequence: TGCAGTGCTAGAACCGGGACAGCTTATAATTCACCCCTCCACTTT. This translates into CSARTGTAYNSPLHF.

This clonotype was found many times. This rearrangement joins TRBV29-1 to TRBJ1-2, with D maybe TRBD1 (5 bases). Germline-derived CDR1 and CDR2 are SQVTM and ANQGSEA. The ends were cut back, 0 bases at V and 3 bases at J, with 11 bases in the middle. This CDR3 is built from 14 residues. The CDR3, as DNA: TGCAGCGTTGAAGATCCCACGGGGGACTATGGCTACACCTTC. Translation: CSVEDPTGDYGYTF.

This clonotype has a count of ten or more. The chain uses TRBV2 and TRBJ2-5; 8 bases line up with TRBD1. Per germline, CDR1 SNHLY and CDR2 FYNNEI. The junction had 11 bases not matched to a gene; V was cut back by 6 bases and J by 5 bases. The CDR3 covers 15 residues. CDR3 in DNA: TGTGCCAGCAGCCGTTCGACAGGGGTTGCGGAGACCCAGTACTTC. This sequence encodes CASSRSTGVAETQYF.

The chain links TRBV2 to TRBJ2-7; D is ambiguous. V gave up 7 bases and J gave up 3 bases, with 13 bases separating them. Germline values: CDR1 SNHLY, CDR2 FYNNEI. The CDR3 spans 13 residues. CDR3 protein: CASIGFSDYEQYF. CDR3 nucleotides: TGTGCCAGCATTGGGTTTTCGGACTACGAGCAGTACTTC.

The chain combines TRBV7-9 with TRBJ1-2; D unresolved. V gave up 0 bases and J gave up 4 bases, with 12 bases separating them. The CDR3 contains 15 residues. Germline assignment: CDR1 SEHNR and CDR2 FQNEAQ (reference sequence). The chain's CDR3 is CASSLAHGVGYGYTF. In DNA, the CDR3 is TGTGCCAGCAGCTTAGCGCATGGGGTTGGCTATGGCTACACCTTC.

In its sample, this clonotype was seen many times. CDR3 bases: TGTGCCAGCAGCTCCGGGACTAGCGGAGTCTACGAGCAGTACTTC. It is translated as CASSSGTSGVYEQYF. The rearrangement joins TRBV7-8 to TRBJ2-7; 11 bases are a match to TRBD2. This CDR3 contains 15 residues. Trimming took 4 bases from V and 3 from J; bases not matched to a gene: 5. Germline assignment: CDR1 SGHVS and CDR2 FQNEAQ.

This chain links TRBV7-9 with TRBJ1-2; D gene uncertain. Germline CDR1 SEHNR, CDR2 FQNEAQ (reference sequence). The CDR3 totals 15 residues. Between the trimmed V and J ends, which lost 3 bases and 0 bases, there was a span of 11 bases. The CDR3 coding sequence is TGTGCCAGCAGCTTTGGACCCTCATCTAACTATGGCTACACCTTC. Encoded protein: CASSFGPSSNYGYTF.

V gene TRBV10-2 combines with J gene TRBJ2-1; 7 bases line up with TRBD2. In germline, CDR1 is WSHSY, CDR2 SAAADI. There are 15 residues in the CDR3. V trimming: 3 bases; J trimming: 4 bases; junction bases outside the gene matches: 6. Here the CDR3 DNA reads TGCGCCAGCAGTGAAGAGACTAGCCTGTACAATGAGCAGTTCTTC. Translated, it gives CASSEETSLYNEQFF.

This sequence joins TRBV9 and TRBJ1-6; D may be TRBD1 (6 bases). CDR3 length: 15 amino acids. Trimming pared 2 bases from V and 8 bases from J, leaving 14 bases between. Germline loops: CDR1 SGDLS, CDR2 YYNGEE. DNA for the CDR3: TGTGCCAGCAGCGTTCGACAAGGGGGGGATTCACCCCTCCACTTT. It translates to CASSVRQGGDSPLHF.